The rows below give T cell receptor beta chains drawn from one sample of a study of blood T cell repertoires in COVID-19. Assay used: immunoSEQ multiplex PCR; TCRdb lists only in-frame clones, some missing. The sample yields tens of thousands of clones, almost 85% seen once. Material for sequencing was peripheral blood. The receptors were sampled from a man older than 75 with acute or convalescent COVID-19. Each CDR3 is given with its conserved first and last residue. Each record gives: V gene, J gene, CDR3 protein.

V: TRBV10-3
J: TRBJ2-7
CDR3: CATLRAYEQYF

V: TRBV24-1
J: TRBJ1-6
CDR3: CATRVSRDRPNSPLHF

V: TRBV2
J: TRBJ1-2
CDR3: CASSDNRDYGYTF

V: TRBV2
J: TRBJ1-2
CDR3: CASSESMDGQRSNYGYTF

V: TRBV2
J: TRBJ1-1
CDR3: CASSAQGGNTEAFF

V: TRBV6-1
J: TRBJ1-1
CDR3: CASSEPHREAFF

V: TRBV7-3
J: TRBJ2-3
CDR3: CASSLRPPGGSLGAQYF

V: TRBV5-4
J: TRBJ2-3
CDR3: CASMPAAGPTDTQYF

V: TRBV27
J: TRBJ2-3
CDR3: CASSLKSGGTTDTQYF

V: TRBV4-1
J: TRBJ2-2
CDR3: CASSQIAAGELFF

V: TRBV13
J: TRBJ2-7
CDR3: CASSSGLAPTSYEQYF

V: TRBV5-1
J: TRBJ2-1
CDR3: CASSLPGLSSYNEQFF

V: TRBV6-5
J: TRBJ1-3
CDR3: CASSYDISGNTIYF

V: TRBV6-5
J: TRBJ2-5
CDR3: CASSSLRSQETQYF

V: TRBV20-1
J: TRBJ1-1
CDR3: CSASSLRVRTEAFF

V: TRBV25-1
J: TRBJ2-7
CDR3: CATSGTGVFDEQYF

V: TRBV4-1
J: TRBJ2-2
CDR3: CASSQEVGQNTGELFF

V: TRBV3-1/TRBV3-2
J: TRBJ1-5
CDR3: CASSQLNQPQHF